This T cell receptor (beta chain) derives from a study of PD-L1 blockade in urothelial cancer. The V end was cut by 7 bases, the J end by 4 bases, with 14 bases between. Germline-derived CDR1 and CDR2 are SNHLY and FYNNEI. The CDR3 totals 14 residues. Measured with immunoSEQ multiplex PCR; TCRdb has only the in-frame clones, and not every one. The repertoire holds 70,000 to 90,000 clones, with approximately 87% as singletons. Time point here: pretreatment peripheral blood. The TCR was taken from a man between 60 and 70 years old with urothelial cancer. V gene TRBV2 combines with J gene TRBJ1-3, with D possibly being TRBD1 (5 bases). The sample in question was PBMCs, obtained around atezolizumab (anti-PD-L1) treatment. The CDR3: CASTRGGEGNTIYF. The CDR3 bases are TGTGCCAGCACTCGGGGAGGGGAAGGAAACACCATATATTTT.